The rows below give T cell receptor beta chains drawn from one sample of a study of early T cells in non-severe SARS-CoV-2 infection. TCRdb fed the 5' RACE reads into MiXCR, producing one record per CDR3 protein. The data contain around 76,000 distinct CDR3 sequences, about 10% of them singletons. The specimen was whole blood. The receptors were gathered from an adult who was a healthcare worker with PCR-confirmed SARS-CoV-2 infection or an uninfected control (not recorded which). Both conserved end residues are part of each CDR3. Each record gives: V gene, J gene, CDR3 length, clone size, CDR3 protein. For some rows the clone size is stated as once, few or many, or as a class when expanded; others skip it.

v_call: TRBV2
j_call: TRBJ2-3
cdr3_length: 14
clone_size: many
cdr3_aa: CASSDLRGADTQYF

v_call: TRBV2
j_call: TRBJ2-7
cdr3_length: 17
clone_size: few
cdr3_aa: CASSYPPTGTRNYEQYF

v_call: TRBV10-3
j_call: TRBJ2-2
cdr3_length: 16
clone_size: many
cdr3_aa: CAISDGSRASTGELFF

v_call: TRBV10-2
j_call: TRBJ1-1
cdr3_length: 15
clone_size: few
cdr3_aa: CASSESLGMGPEAFF

v_call: TRBV27
j_call: TRBJ1-2
cdr3_length: 17
clone_size: few
cdr3_aa: CASSLFDQASFVHGYTF

v_call: TRBV20-1
j_call: TRBJ2-5
cdr3_length: 14
clone_size: few
cdr3_aa: CSATGQGKGETQYF

v_call: TRBV29-1
j_call: TRBJ1-5
cdr3_length: 13
clone_size: -
cdr3_aa: CSVSGQNHQPQHF

v_call: TRBV10-3
j_call: TRBJ2-2
cdr3_length: 14
clone_size: many
cdr3_aa: CATSGTDGYGELFF

v_call: TRBV19
j_call: TRBJ2-7
cdr3_length: 15
clone_size: many
cdr3_aa: CASSIVRAGSYEQYF

v_call: TRBV7-8
j_call: TRBJ2-2
cdr3_length: 20
clone_size: few
cdr3_aa: CASSPYRTYSGTSRTGELFF

v_call: TRBV27
j_call: TRBJ2-1
cdr3_length: 16
clone_size: many
cdr3_aa: CASGFLPPGQPYRQFF

v_call: TRBV11-2
j_call: TRBJ1-6
cdr3_length: 14
clone_size: many
cdr3_aa: CASSFGFSGQALHF

v_call: TRBV5-1
j_call: TRBJ1-1
cdr3_length: 14
clone_size: -
cdr3_aa: CASSLGQPPNEAFF

v_call: TRBV12-3/TRBV12-4
j_call: TRBJ1-4
cdr3_length: 14
clone_size: -
cdr3_aa: CASTQQGAGEKLFF

v_call: TRBV20-1
j_call: TRBJ2-1
cdr3_length: 16
clone_size: -
cdr3_aa: CSAMRASGGRYNEQFF

v_call: TRBV20-1
j_call: TRBJ2-3
cdr3_length: 13
clone_size: -
cdr3_aa: CSARGGETDTQYF

v_call: TRBV2
j_call: TRBJ1-6
cdr3_length: 16
clone_size: many
cdr3_aa: CASSELGRVDNSPLHF

v_call: TRBV20-1
j_call: TRBJ2-1
cdr3_length: 14
clone_size: -
cdr3_aa: CSAPPGQGFNEQFF

v_call: TRBV4-1
j_call: TRBJ1-3
cdr3_length: 17
clone_size: few
cdr3_aa: CASSQPIGESSGNTIYF

v_call: TRBV11-2
j_call: TRBJ2-1
cdr3_length: 18
clone_size: many
cdr3_aa: CASSAPSIRDYLENEQFF

v_call: TRBV20-1
j_call: TRBJ2-1
cdr3_length: 20
clone_size: few
cdr3_aa: CSARAYGTGGLVNSYNEQFF

v_call: TRBV6-6
j_call: TRBJ2-3
cdr3_length: 15
clone_size: many
cdr3_aa: CASSPRDRGTDTQYF

v_call: TRBV27
j_call: TRBJ1-1
cdr3_length: 15
clone_size: few
cdr3_aa: CASSLWAEVNTEAFF

v_call: TRBV6-6
j_call: TRBJ1-5
cdr3_length: 17
clone_size: -
cdr3_aa: CASSYSIGDRGSQPQHF

v_call: TRBV7-8
j_call: TRBJ2-7
cdr3_length: 13
clone_size: many
cdr3_aa: CASSRAGTSEQYF

v_call: TRBV9
j_call: TRBJ1-2
cdr3_length: 13
clone_size: many
cdr3_aa: CASSVGGDYGYTF

v_call: TRBV13
j_call: TRBJ2-3
cdr3_length: 17
clone_size: many
cdr3_aa: CASSSVRAGGSTDTQYF

v_call: TRBV6-1
j_call: TRBJ2-3
cdr3_length: 15
clone_size: many
cdr3_aa: CASSGQGGRGDTQYF

v_call: TRBV5-4
j_call: TRBJ2-2
cdr3_length: 14
clone_size: many
cdr3_aa: CASSRTVNTGELFF

v_call: TRBV10-2
j_call: TRBJ2-7
cdr3_length: 12
clone_size: few
cdr3_aa: CASSESANEQYF

v_call: TRBV6-2/TRBV6-3
j_call: TRBJ2-6
cdr3_length: 16
clone_size: -
cdr3_aa: CASNRGPNSGANVLTF

v_call: TRBV7-9
j_call: TRBJ1-2
cdr3_length: 13
clone_size: many
cdr3_aa: CASNSGTLGSYTF

v_call: TRBV3-1
j_call: TRBJ2-1
cdr3_length: 16
clone_size: few
cdr3_aa: CASSPLAGGIYNEQFF

v_call: TRBV29-1
j_call: TRBJ2-6
cdr3_length: 15
clone_size: -
cdr3_aa: CSVNQGSSGANVLTF

v_call: TRBV12-3/TRBV12-4
j_call: TRBJ2-7
cdr3_length: 13
clone_size: many
cdr3_aa: CASSFGRSYEQYF

v_call: TRBV11-2
j_call: TRBJ1-3
cdr3_length: 16
clone_size: many
cdr3_aa: CASSLGDAISGNTIYF

v_call: TRBV20-1
j_call: TRBJ2-7
cdr3_length: 9
clone_size: once
cdr3_aa: CSARAEQYF

v_call: TRBV5-5
j_call: TRBJ2-7
cdr3_length: 15
clone_size: -
cdr3_aa: CASSFPPGTPYEQYF

v_call: TRBV5-1
j_call: TRBJ2-1
cdr3_length: 12
clone_size: few
cdr3_aa: CASSSRWSEQFF

v_call: TRBV7-2
j_call: TRBJ2-7
cdr3_length: 15
clone_size: few
cdr3_aa: CASSPDRGHSYEQYF

v_call: TRBV29-1
j_call: TRBJ2-6
cdr3_length: 13
clone_size: -
cdr3_aa: CSAADSGANVLTF

v_call: TRBV2
j_call: TRBJ2-7
cdr3_length: 12
clone_size: few
cdr3_aa: CASRQDSYEQYF

v_call: TRBV5-1
j_call: TRBJ1-2
cdr3_length: 15
clone_size: few
cdr3_aa: CASSVQGSGNYGYTF

v_call: TRBV10-3
j_call: TRBJ1-5
cdr3_length: 13
clone_size: few
cdr3_aa: CAISEPGGQPQHF

v_call: TRBV7-2
j_call: TRBJ2-3
cdr3_length: 14
clone_size: many
cdr3_aa: CASSLWRAMDTQYF

v_call: TRBV5-1
j_call: TRBJ1-1
cdr3_length: 13
clone_size: many
cdr3_aa: CASSFSGNTEAFF

v_call: TRBV6-2/TRBV6-3
j_call: TRBJ1-2
cdr3_length: 14
clone_size: few
cdr3_aa: CASSRPAVNYGYTF

v_call: TRBV20-1
j_call: TRBJ2-7
cdr3_length: 14
clone_size: -
cdr3_aa: CSATPRTVQYEQYF

v_call: TRBV11-2
j_call: TRBJ1-6
cdr3_length: 18
clone_size: many
cdr3_aa: CASSLDGRTAISNSPLHF

v_call: TRBV7-9
j_call: TRBJ2-7
cdr3_length: 18
clone_size: few
cdr3_aa: CASSRTSGGPSGSYEQYF

v_call: TRBV4-2
j_call: TRBJ2-7
cdr3_length: 14
clone_size: -
cdr3_aa: CASSQDAGHYEQYF

v_call: TRBV10-1
j_call: TRBJ1-1
cdr3_length: 12
clone_size: -
cdr3_aa: CASSVGNTEAFF

v_call: TRBV7-2
j_call: TRBJ2-1
cdr3_length: 14
clone_size: -
cdr3_aa: CASSLAGGPHEQFF

v_call: TRBV5-5
j_call: TRBJ2-7
cdr3_length: 14
clone_size: few
cdr3_aa: CASSFSTPSYEQYF

v_call: TRBV7-8
j_call: TRBJ1-5
cdr3_length: 14
clone_size: -
cdr3_aa: CASSLLGKGQPHHF

v_call: TRBV29-1
j_call: TRBJ1-2
cdr3_length: 12
clone_size: -
cdr3_aa: CSVAGTGDGYTF

v_call: TRBV5-8
j_call: TRBJ2-4
cdr3_length: 16
clone_size: many
cdr3_aa: CASSLRPGAIKNIQYF

v_call: TRBV11-2
j_call: TRBJ2-6
cdr3_length: 17
clone_size: few
cdr3_aa: CASSLGTGSSGANVLTF

v_call: TRBV25-1
j_call: TRBJ1-2
cdr3_length: 13
clone_size: -
cdr3_aa: CASSEPENYGYTF

v_call: TRBV7-8
j_call: TRBJ2-3
cdr3_length: 14
clone_size: few
cdr3_aa: CASSFLGATDTQYF